This record looks at one TCR beta chain sequence and its context. The antigen remains unidentified. One entry per CDR3 protein, called by TCRdb with MiXCR from the reads. Here the sample spans roughly 100,000 distinct CDR3 sequences, approximately 15% being singletons. The data belong to a study of T cell repertoires in cytomegalovirus infection. Turning to the study itself: Matching HLA type and CMV infection were both indicated by public TCR beta signatures. Study observations and caveats: Adding up the frequency of public TCR beta families identified people who carried CMV plus the relevant HLA. CMV-specific HLA-C-restricted TCR beta clonotypes dominated the ex vivo response.

Germline V lookup: CDR1 MNHEY, CDR2 SVGEGT. CDR3 size: 18 residues. V was cut by 2 bases and J by 5 bases, with 22 bases left in between. The source material was PBMCs. V usage is TRBV6-2 or TRBV6-3 and J usage is TRBJ1-5; D might be TRBD1 (6 bases). This TCR came from a human donor in good health (CMV status not recorded). Some clones in this sample may be carry-over from other donors' samples. The CDR3 loop reads CASSYGEGGPVFDQPQHF. CDR3 DNA sequence: TGTGCCAGCAGTTACGGGGAAGGGGGGCCGGTATTCGATCAGCCCCAGCATTTT.